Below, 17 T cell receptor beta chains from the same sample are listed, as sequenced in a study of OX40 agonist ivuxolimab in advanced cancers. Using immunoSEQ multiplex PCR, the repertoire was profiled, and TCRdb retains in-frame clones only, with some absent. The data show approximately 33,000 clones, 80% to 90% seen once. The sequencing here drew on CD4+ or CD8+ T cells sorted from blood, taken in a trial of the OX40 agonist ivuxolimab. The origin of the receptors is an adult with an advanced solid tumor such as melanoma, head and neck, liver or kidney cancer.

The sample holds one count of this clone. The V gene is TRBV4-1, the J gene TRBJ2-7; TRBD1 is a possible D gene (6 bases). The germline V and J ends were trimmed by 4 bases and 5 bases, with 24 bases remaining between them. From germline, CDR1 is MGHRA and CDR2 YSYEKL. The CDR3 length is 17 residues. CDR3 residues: CASSPKPQGGRSNEQYF. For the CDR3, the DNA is TGCGCCAGCAGCCCCAAGCCCCAAGGGGGTCGATCTAACGAGCAGTACTTC.

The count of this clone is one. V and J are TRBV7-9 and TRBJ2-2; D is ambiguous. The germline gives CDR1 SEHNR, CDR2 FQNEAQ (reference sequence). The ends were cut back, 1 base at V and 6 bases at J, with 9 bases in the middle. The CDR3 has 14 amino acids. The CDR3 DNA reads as TGTGCCAGCAGCTTAGGGTTGGAAGCCGGGGAGCTGTTTTTT. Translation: CASSLGLEAGELFF.

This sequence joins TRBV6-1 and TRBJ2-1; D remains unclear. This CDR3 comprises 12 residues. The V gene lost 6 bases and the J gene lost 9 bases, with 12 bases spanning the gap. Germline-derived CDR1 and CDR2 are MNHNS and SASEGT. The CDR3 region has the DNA TGTGCCAGCAGAATGGGATCAAGTGAGCAGTTCTTC. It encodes CASRMGSSEQFF.

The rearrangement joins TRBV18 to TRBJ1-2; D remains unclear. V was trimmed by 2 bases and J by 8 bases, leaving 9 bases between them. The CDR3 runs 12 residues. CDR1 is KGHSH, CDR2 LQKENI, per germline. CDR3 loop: CASSPSEGGYTF. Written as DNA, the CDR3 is TGTGCCAGCTCACCAAGTGAGGGAGGCTACACCTTC.

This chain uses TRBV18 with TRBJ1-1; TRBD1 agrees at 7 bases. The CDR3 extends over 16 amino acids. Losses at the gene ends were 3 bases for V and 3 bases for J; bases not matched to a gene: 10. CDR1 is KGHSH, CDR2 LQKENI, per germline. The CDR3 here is CASSPDGTAHHTEAFF. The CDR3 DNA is TGTGCCAGCTCACCTGACGGGACAGCCCACCACACTGAAGCTTTCTTT.

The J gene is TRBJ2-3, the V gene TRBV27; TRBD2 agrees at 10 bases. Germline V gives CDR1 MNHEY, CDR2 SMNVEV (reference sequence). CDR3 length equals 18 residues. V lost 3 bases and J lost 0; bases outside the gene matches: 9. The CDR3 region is CASSFSPLAGSSTDTQYF. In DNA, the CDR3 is TGTGCCAGCAGTTTCAGCCCACTAGCGGGGTCTAGCACAGATACGCAGTATTTT.

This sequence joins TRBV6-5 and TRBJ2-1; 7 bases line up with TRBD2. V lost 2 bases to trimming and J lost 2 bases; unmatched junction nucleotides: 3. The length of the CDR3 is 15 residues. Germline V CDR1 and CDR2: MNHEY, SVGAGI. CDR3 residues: CASSYGRAPYNEQFF. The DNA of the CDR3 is TGTGCCAGCAGTTACGGGAGGGCTCCCTACAATGAGCAGTTCTTC.

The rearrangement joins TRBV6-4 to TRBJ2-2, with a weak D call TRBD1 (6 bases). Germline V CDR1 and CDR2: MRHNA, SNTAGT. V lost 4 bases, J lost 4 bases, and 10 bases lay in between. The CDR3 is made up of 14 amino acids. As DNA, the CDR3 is TGTGCCAGCAGTGCCCTAGGGGGCACCGGGGAGCTGTTTTTT. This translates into CASSALGGTGELFF.

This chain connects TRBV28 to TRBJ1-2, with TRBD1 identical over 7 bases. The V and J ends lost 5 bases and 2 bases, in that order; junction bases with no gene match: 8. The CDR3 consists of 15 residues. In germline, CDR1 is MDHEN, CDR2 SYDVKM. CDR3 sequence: CASSPLTTGNYGYTF. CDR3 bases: TGTGCCAGCAGTCCTTTAACGACAGGGAACTATGGCTACACCTTC.

CDR3 sequence (DNA): TGTGCCAGCAGTTTATCGCCGGGCTACAATGAGCAGTTCTTC. Translating it yields CASSLSPGYNEQFF. V and J are TRBV28 and TRBJ2-1, with D uncertain. CDR1 is MDHEN and CDR2 is SYDVKM in the germline V gene. The CDR3 consists of 14 residues. V lost 1 base and J 3 bases, leaving 7 bases between the germline ends. Using reference TRBV28 and TRBJ2-1 for the parts outside the CDR3, the full variable domain is DVKVTQSSRYLVKRTGEKVFLECVQDMDHENMFWYRQDPGLGLRLIYFSYDVKMKEKGDIPEGYSVSREKKERFSLILESASTNQTSMYLCASSLSPGYNEQFFGPGTRLTVL.

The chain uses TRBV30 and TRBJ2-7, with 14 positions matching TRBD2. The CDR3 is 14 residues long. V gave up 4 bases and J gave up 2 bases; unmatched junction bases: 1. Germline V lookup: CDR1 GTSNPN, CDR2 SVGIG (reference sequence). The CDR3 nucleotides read TGTGCCTGGAAGACTAGCGGGAGGGCCTACGAGCAGTACTTC. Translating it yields CAWKTSGRAYEQYF.

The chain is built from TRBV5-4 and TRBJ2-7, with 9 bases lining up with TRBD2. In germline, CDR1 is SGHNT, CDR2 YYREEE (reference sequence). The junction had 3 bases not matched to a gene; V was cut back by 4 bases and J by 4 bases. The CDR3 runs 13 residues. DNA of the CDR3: TGTGCCAGCAGCCCGGGACTAGCTTACGAGCAGTACTTC. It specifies CASSPGLAYEQYF.

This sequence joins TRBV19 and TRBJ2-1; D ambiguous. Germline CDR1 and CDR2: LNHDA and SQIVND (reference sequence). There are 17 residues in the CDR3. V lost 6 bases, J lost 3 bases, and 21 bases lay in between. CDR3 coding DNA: TGTGCCAGTAGCCCCTATGGTGGGGTTACGTACTACAATGAGCAGTTCTTC. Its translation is CASSPYGGVTYYNEQFF.

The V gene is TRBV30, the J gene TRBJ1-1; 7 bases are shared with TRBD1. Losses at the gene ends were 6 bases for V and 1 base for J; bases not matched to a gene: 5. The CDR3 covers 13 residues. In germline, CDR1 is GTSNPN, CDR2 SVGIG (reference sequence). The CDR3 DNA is TGTGCCTGCTCGGGACAGCCGAACACTGAAGCTTTCTTT. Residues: CACSGQPNTEAFF.

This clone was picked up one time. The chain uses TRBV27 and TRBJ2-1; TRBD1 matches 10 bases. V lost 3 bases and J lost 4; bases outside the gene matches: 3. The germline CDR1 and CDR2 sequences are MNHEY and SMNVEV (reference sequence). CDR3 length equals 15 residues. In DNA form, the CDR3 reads TGTGCCAGCAGTTTTGGGACAGGGGTATACAATGAGCAGTTCTTC. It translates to CASSFGTGVYNEQFF.

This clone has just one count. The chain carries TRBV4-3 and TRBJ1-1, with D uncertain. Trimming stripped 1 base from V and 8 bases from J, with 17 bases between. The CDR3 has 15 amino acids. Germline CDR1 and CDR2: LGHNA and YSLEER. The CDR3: CASSQVLSSPREAFF. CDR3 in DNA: TGCGCCAGCAGCCAAGTATTATCATCGCCGAGGGAAGCTTTCTTT.

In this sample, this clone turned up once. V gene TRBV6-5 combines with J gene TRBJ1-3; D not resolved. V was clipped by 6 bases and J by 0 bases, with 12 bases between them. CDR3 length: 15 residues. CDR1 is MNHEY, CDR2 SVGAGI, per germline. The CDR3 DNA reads TGTGCCAGCAGACCCGACATAGGCTCTGGAAACACCATATATTTT. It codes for CASRPDIGSGNTIYF.